The entry below gives a single T cell receptor (beta chain) sequence along with its context. Its antigen remains undetermined. One base away there is no much larger clone; base qualities are not given. This specimen belongs to a study of T cell responses to AZD1222 COVID-19 vaccine (dated by TCRdb to the early 2020s). A note on the overall study: A total of 230 to 250 trial participants underwent TCR sequencing, of whom 200 to 220 had received two doses of AZD1222 and approximately 26 had received two doses of the MenACWY control vaccine. Trial participants were enrolled into age subgroups of 18-55, 56-69 and 70-plus years, which contained about 150, 28 and 57 TCR-sequenced participants, respectively.

This sample's time point label indicates: about 28 days (+/-7) after the second vaccine dose. AZD1222 recipients with second doses at about 4 weeks or about 12 weeks were pooled, because spike-specific TCR depth and breadth did not differ between schedules. Vaccinee samples came from UK trials COV001 and COV002, including a single-blind randomized controlled phase 2/3 trial of AZD1222 (ChAdOx1 nCoV-19) in healthy adults. Trial participant PBMC samples were collected at day 0 and day 28 after the second dose for TCRbeta chain sequencing. The CDR3 regions of human TCRbeta chains were subjected to immunosequencing. On the authors' methods: Repertoire TCRs were matched against a reference library of SARS-CoV-2-specific TCRs generated with the MIRA antigen-specificity platform. Breadth was defined as the fraction of unique TCRs that were SARS-CoV-2-associated, and depth was defined as the fraction of total T cells that were SARS-CoV-2-associated. Using the MIRA data, each spike-specific TCR was assigned both to the spike region to which the TCR was reactive and to a CD4 or CD8 class. Log10-transformed breadth and depth values were compared by one-way ANOVA with Sidak's multiple comparisons tests. TCRdb re-hosts the immuneACCESS table, in-frame sequences only. Its copies lack some clones; in the studies checked, an unresolved V gene accounts for under half of them, and the cause for the rest is not known. The D gene and trimming were derived from the DNA, and the V and J assignments and clone size from that table. The sample yields tens of thousands of clones; 75% to 95% were counted once. Jointly, the top ten make up 6.5% to 9.5% of the sample.

Results and caveats for the whole study, not just this receptor: Reportedly, almost half of the unique spike-specific TCRs recognized epitopes lying outside the regions that are mutated in the B.1.351 and B.1.1.7 variants. Only a handful of AZD1222 recipients were SARS-CoV-2 seropositive at baseline, limiting conclusions about previously exposed vaccinees. The whole spike protein was spanned by vaccine-associated CD4 TCRs, and dominant responses were seen in regions 160-218 and 743-854. Most participants were white British and females outnumbered males, and the authors suggested that clonal diversity may have been underestimated. In the small 56-69-year group, the increase in depth fell short of significance, most likely because of low power. A significant rise in spike-specific TCR breadth and depth was observed after two AZD1222 doses relative to day 0 and relative to MenACWY recipients. Because no day 14 peak-response samples were available, the repertoires could be characterized only after the peak T cell response.

The germline V gene encodes CDR1 LGHNA and CDR2 YSLEER. From the cysteine through the phenylalanine, the CDR3 covers 16 amino acids. The only DNA kept is the CDR3, 48 bases in frame from the first base. V sheds 0 bases and J sheds 4 bases, leaving 15 bases between their ends. The chain employs TRBV4-3 and TRBJ1-2; TRBD1 could be the D gene, as 5 bases match. Sequences were derived from peripheral blood, sampled 28 days after the second AZD1222 dose. The TCR sequence derives from an adult who received the AZD1222 COVID-19 vaccine. The CDR3 protein is CASSQDLRAEFYGYTF. The DNA is as follows: TGCGCCAGCAGCCAAGATCTCAGGGCAGAGTTCTATGGCTACACCTTC.